The entry that follows covers one TCR beta chain sequence. The CDR3 runs 14 residues. Germline values: CDR1 GTSNPN, CDR2 SVGIG (reference sequence). The trim removed 1 base at V and 5 bases at J, leaving 3 bases unmatched. Original data processing: Reference gene primers were amplified, and this amplification served to estimate nucleated cell counts. Produced via immunoSEQ multiplex PCR; TCRdb's table is partial and in-frame only. The V and J calls and clone size were taken over from that table, and D and trimming were inferred from the DNA. The sample has 300,000 or so clones, 90% seen once; the top ten hold approximately 2.5%. This specimen belongs to a study of blood T cell repertoires in COVID-19. Study background: Donors in the United States, Italy and Spain gave samples during acute or convalescent COVID-19.

Everyone who took part was roughly 18 to 89 years old, and they came from about 25 US areas. Which cohort a participant joined came from the clinical history participants gave. The source is a man in his 60s who had recovered from COVID-19. What was sequenced was PBMCs or T cells enriched from blood (not recorded which). V gene TRBV30 combines with J gene TRBJ2-1; 9 nucleotides agree with TRBD2. The CDR3 DNA reads TGTGCCTGGAGTGAGGGACTAGCTAACAATGAGCAGTTCTTC. Translation gives CAWSEGLANNEQFF.